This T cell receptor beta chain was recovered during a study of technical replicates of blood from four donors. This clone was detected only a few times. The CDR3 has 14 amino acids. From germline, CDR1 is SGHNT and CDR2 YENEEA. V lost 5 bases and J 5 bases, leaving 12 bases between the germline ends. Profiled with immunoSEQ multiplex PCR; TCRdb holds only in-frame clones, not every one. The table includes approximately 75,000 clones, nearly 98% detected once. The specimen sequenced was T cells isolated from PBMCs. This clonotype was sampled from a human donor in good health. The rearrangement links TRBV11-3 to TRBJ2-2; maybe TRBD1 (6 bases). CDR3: CASSPLGGTGELFF. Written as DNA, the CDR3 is TGTGCCAGCAGCCCCTTAGGGGGAACCGGGGAGCTGTTTTTT.